The 12 T cell receptor beta chains below come from one sample, sequenced in a study of regulatory dendritic cells for organ transplantation (dated 2017 in TCRdb). The protocol used for the library was the immunoSEQ multiplex PCR assay. Imported from immuneACCESS, the table was reduced by TCRdb to in-frame sequences with V and J called. These copies leave out some clones; in studies compared against another copy, an unresolved V gene accounts for under half, and the cause of the remainder is not known. Here the sample has under 40,000 clones; about 90% occur a single time. The biggest ten clones account for 0.11% of the sample. The sample taken for sequencing was naive CD8+ T cells from blood. The label giving this sample's cell subset or site can be read as: CD45RA+ naive T cells. Receptor source: a human donor in good health.

This clone was detected only once. The rearrangement uses TRBV4-3 and TRBJ2-5, with D tentatively TRBD1 or TRBD2 (5 bases each). The V gene's germline CDR1 is LGHNA and CDR2 YSLEER. V was clipped by 1 base and J by 7 bases, with 16 bases between them. The CDR3 extends over 15 amino acids. CDR3 DNA sequence: TGCGCCAGCAGCCAAGTCCGGGACGAGGGCTTGACCCAGTACTTC. Protein sequence: CASSQVRDEGLTQYF.

J is TRBJ1-5 and V is TRBV5-5, with D unclear. The V and J ends lost 0 bases and 0 bases respectively, with 10 bases between them. Germline CDR1 SGHKS, CDR2 YYEKEE (reference sequence). The CDR3 extends over 16 amino acids. The CDR3, as DNA: TGTGCCAGCAGCTTGGTGGGAGGGAATAGCAATCAGCCCCAGCATTTT. Encoded protein: CASSLVGGNSNQPQHF.

The chain recombines TRBV9 with TRBJ2-4; no clear D. The CDR3 runs 13 residues. The germline gives CDR1 SGDLS, CDR2 YYNGEE. V lost 3 bases and J lost 5, with 9 bases in between. The CDR3 sequence is CASSDQYENIQYF. CDR3 coding DNA: TGTGCCAGCAGCGACCAGTATGAAAACATTCAGTACTTC. Supplemented by reference TRBV9 and TRBJ2-4, the full variable domain reads DSGVTQTPKHLITATGQRVTLRCSPRSGDLSVYWYQQSLDQGLQFLIQYYNGEERAKGNILERFSAQQFPDLHSELNLSSLELGDSALYFCASSDQYENIQYFGAGTRLSVL.

This clone was found a few times. The rearrangement uses TRBV9 and TRBJ1-1; no reliable D call. The CDR3 covers 13 residues. Germline CDR1 is SGDLS and CDR2 is YYNGEE. V gave up 0 bases and J gave up 5 bases, with 8 bases separating them. The CDR3 DNA reads TGTGCCAGCAGCGTAGTTCTGGATACTGAAGCTTTCTTT. Encoded protein: CASSVVLDTEAFF.

The count of this clone is one. The rearrangement joins TRBV4-3 to TRBJ2-2; TRBD2 matches 11 bases. CDR3 length: 19 amino acids. The V segment lost 4 bases and the J segment 7 bases; nucleotides outside the gene matches: 17. CDR1 and CDR2 (germline): LGHNA, YSLEER. This chain's CDR3 is CASSLGASGTSGFGGELFF. CDR3 nucleotide sequence: TGCGCCAGCAGCCTGGGAGCCTCCGGGACTAGCGGATTCGGCGGGGAGCTGTTTTTT.

V gene TRBV6-5 combines with J gene TRBJ1-5, with D possibly being TRBD1 (5 bases). CDR1 is MNHEY, CDR2 SVGAGI, per germline. V was clipped by 2 bases and J by 7 bases, with 9 bases between them. This CDR3 is 13 amino acids long. This CDR3 is CASSYGRDQPQHF. The CDR3 DNA is TGTGCCAGCAGTTACGGCAGGGACCAGCCCCAGCATTTT.

The chain has TRBV27 and TRBJ1-5; D remains unclear. The V end lost 0 bases, the J end lost 0 bases, and 9 bases lay between the germline ends. Germline V lookup: CDR1 MNHEY, CDR2 SMNVEV (reference sequence). The CDR3 is made up of 16 amino acids. The CDR3 coding sequence is TGTGCCAGCAGTTTATCGGGTAGGGATAGCAATCAGCCCCAGCATTTT. The encoded protein is CASSLSGRDSNQPQHF.

The chain links TRBV7-6 to TRBJ1-1; D is ambiguous. The CDR3 runs to 13 residues. Trimming stripped 4 bases from V and 3 bases from J, with 9 bases between. CDR1 is SGHVS and CDR2 is FNYEAQ in the germline V gene. DNA of the CDR3: TGTGCCAGCAGCTCCTATCTTGACACTGAAGCTTTCTTT. Amino acids: CASSSYLDTEAFF.

CDR3 in DNA: TGTGCCAGCAGCGTAGGGGGCGCTGGGTACGAGCAGTACTTC. Residues: CASSVGGAGYEQYF. The J gene is TRBJ2-7, the V gene TRBV9; D is possibly TRBD1 (5 bases). Germline-derived CDR1 and CDR2 are SGDLS and YYNGEE. Trimming removed 0 bases from V and 4 bases from J, with 11 bases in between. The length of the CDR3 is 14 residues.

The chain links TRBV7-8 to TRBJ2-7, with D possibly TRBD2 on 6 matching bases. The germline V gene has CDR1 SGHVS and CDR2 FQNEAQ. This CDR3 is built from 15 residues. Trimming cost V 1 base and J 4 bases, with 14 bases left between them. CDR3 in DNA: TGTGCCAGCAGCTTAGTGGGCGGGGTGGTATACGAGCAGTACTTC. This codes for CASSLVGGVVYEQYF.

The chain employs TRBV9 and TRBJ2-7; TRBD2 matches 8 bases. Germline CDR1 SGDLS, CDR2 YYNGEE. The CDR3 totals 13 residues. Losses at the gene ends were 3 bases for V and 5 bases for J; bases not matched to a gene: 4. The CDR3 region is CASSGGLANEQYF. CDR3 DNA sequence: TGTGCCAGCAGCGGAGGACTAGCTAACGAGCAGTACTTC. The full variable domain, with the rest looked up from reference TRBV9 and TRBJ2-7, is DSGVTQTPKHLITATGQRVTLRCSPRSGDLSVYWYQQSLDQGLQFLIQYYNGEERAKGNILERFSAQQFPDLHSELNLSSLELGDSALYFCASSGGLANEQYFGPGTRLTVT.

The V and J genes are TRBV28 and TRBJ2-1; the match to TRBD1 covers 9 bases. Per germline, CDR1 MDHEN and CDR2 SYDVKM. V was pared by 7 bases and J by 7 bases, with 8 bases of the junction left unmatched. The CDR3 covers 14 residues. CDR3 protein: CASNLGTGRNEQFF. CDR3 nucleotides: TGTGCCAGCAACCTTGGGACAGGGAGGAATGAGCAGTTCTTC.